Listed here are 31 T cell receptor beta chains from one sample, sequenced in a study of T-cell memory formation after mild COVID-19. TCRdb redid the calling of the 5' RACE reads with MiXCR, one entry per CDR3 protein. The table records some 14,000 distinct CDR3 sequences, around 15% of them present only once. Specimen: PBMCs or a T cell subset sorted from them (not recorded which). These receptors all stem from a man aged 18 to 29 who had mild COVID-19 (a few samples of this study predate the infection). Cell type and time point are not known.

In this sample, this clonotype turned up a few times. The gene calls are TRBV15 and TRBJ1-6; TRBD1 aligns across 7 bases. The germline CDR1 and CDR2 sequences are LNHNV and YYDKDF (reference sequence). This CDR3 is 14 amino acids long. Trimming took 3 bases from V and 9 from J; bases not matched to a gene: 5. The CDR3 region has the DNA TGTGCCACCAGCAGGGACAGGCTCGGTTCACCCCTCCACTTT. Protein product: CATSRDRLGSPLHF.

The sample holds a few counts of this clonotype. The CDR3 here is CSARAWYQETQYF. As DNA, the CDR3 is TGCAGTGCCCGCGCGTGGTACCAAGAGACCCAGTACTTC. The chain couples TRBV20-1 to TRBJ2-5; D call uncertain. This CDR3 region has 13 residues. V was cut by 6 bases and J by 0 bases, with 11 bases left in between. CDR1 is DFQATT and CDR2 is SNEGSKA in the germline V gene (reference sequence).

This clonotype was recorded many times. The V and J genes are TRBV4-1 and TRBJ1-2; D not certain. CDR3 length equals 14 residues. V was cut by 1 base and J by 0 bases, with 6 bases left in between. Per the germline V gene, CDR1 is MGHRA and CDR2 is YSYEKL. CDR3 sequence reads: CASSQVAANYGYTF. CDR3 in DNA: TGCGCCAGCAGCCAAGTTGCAGCTAACTATGGCTACACCTTC.

The CDR3 reads CASSGTGVSAKNIQYF. DNA for the CDR3: TGTGCCAGCTCCGGGACAGGGGTGTCAGCCAAAAACATTCAGTACTTC. The chain recombines TRBV6-5 with TRBJ2-4, with 10 bases fitting TRBD1. This CDR3 spans 16 amino acids. The V gene's germline CDR1 is MNHEY and CDR2 SVGAGI. Trimming took 8 bases from V and 0 from J; bases not matched to a gene: 7.

This clonotype was counted only a few times. This chain links TRBV7-2 with TRBJ2-3; no reliable D call. The CDR3 is made up of 12 amino acids. From germline, CDR1 is SGHTA and CDR2 FQGNSA. V shed 2 bases and J shed 4 bases, with 4 bases lying between them. The CDR3 nucleotides read TGTGCCAGCAGCTTAATGGCAGATACGCAGTATTTT. Protein: CASSLMADTQYF.

This clonotype was observed at least ten times. An end of the junction differs from the germline gene, which may be a read error. In DNA, the CDR3 is TGCGCCAGCAGCCCCAGTACAGGGAGGGAGAGCTATCGCTACACCTTC. Its translation is CASSPSTGRESYRYTF. The genes are TRBV4-1 and TRBJ1-2, with D possibly being TRBD1 (6 bases). The CDR3 extends over 16 amino acids. Germline-derived CDR1 and CDR2 are MGHRA and YSYEKL.

The gene calls are TRBV5-1 and TRBJ1-2; 7 bases are a match to TRBD1. The CDR3 runs 13 residues. Germline V gives CDR1 SGHRS, CDR2 YFSETQ. V lost 4 bases and J lost 12; bases outside the gene matches: 12. This CDR3 is CASSGGTDSLDTF. The CDR3 DNA is TGCGCCAGCAGCGGAGGGACAGACAGCCTTGACACCTTC.

The table lists this clonotype with a few counts. This chain links TRBV27 with TRBJ1-2, with D hard to call. Trimming took off 10 bases at V and 4 bases at J, with 10 bases between the two ends. CDR3 length: 11 amino acids. CDR1 is MNHEY, CDR2 SMNVEV, per germline (reference sequence). This chain's CDR3 is CAIRFGYGYTF. DNA of the CDR3: TGTGCCATTCGATTTGGCTATGGCTACACCTTC.

At least ten counts were recorded for this clonotype. The V and J genes are TRBV19 and TRBJ2-1; 11 bases agree with TRBD2. Germline V gives CDR1 LNHDA, CDR2 SQIVND (reference sequence). The CDR3 runs 15 residues. V was clipped by 5 bases and J by 4 bases; unmatched bases: 4. The DNA of the CDR3 is TGTGCCAGTAGTCAGACTAGCGGGGATTACAATGAGCAGTTCTTC. Translation: CASSQTSGDYNEQFF.

This clonotype was counted at least ten times. The chain has TRBV12-3 or TRBV12-4 and TRBJ1-2; no definite D call. The CDR3 is 14 residues long. Between the trimmed V and J ends, which lost 3 bases and 4 bases, there was a span of 12 bases. In DNA, the CDR3 is TGTGCCAGCAGTTTTAATTCAGGCTCCTATGGCTACACCTTC. It encodes CASSFNSGSYGYTF.

The gene calls are TRBV11-2 and TRBJ2-7; 8 nucleotides agree with TRBD2. Germline assignment: CDR1 SGHAT and CDR2 FQNNGV. Germline trimming cut 5 bases from V and 0 bases from J; bases unmatched to any gene: 15. There are 18 residues in the CDR3. CDR3 bases: TGTGCCAGCAGCCCCCGGACGGGAGGGGGGGTTTACTCCTACGAGCAGTACTTC. This sequence encodes CASSPRTGGGVYSYEQYF.

This clonotype has at least ten counts. The rearrangement joins TRBV6-6 to TRBJ1-4; D is possibly TRBD1 (5 bases). V shed 3 bases and J shed 6 bases, with 14 bases lying between them. This CDR3 has 15 residues. Germline lookup yields CDR1 MNHNY and CDR2 SVGAGI (reference sequence). Written as DNA, the CDR3 is TGTGCCAGCAGTTATGGGGCGCAGGCTCATGAAAAACTGTTTTTT. Protein sequence: CASSYGAQAHEKLFF.

This clonotype has only one observation. The CDR3 here is CASSRLVHEQFF. The CDR3 DNA reads as TGTGCCAGCAGTCGACTAGTTCATGAGCAGTTCTTC. The gene calls are TRBV5-6 and TRBJ2-1, with D possibly being TRBD2 (6 bases). This CDR3 is 12 amino acids long. Germline V gene sequence: CDR1 SGHDT, CDR2 YYEEEE. Deletions cut 5 bases from V and 8 bases from J, with 11 bases between.

This clonotype was observed a few times. The chain links TRBV7-2 to TRBJ2-3; 8 bases fit TRBD2. Germline loops: CDR1 SGHTA, CDR2 FQGNSA. With 2 bases clipped from V and 3 bases from J, the junction kept 7 bases outside the gene matches. The CDR3 spans 16 residues. CDR3: CASSLWSSGGTDTQYF. CDR3 sequence (DNA): TGTGCCAGCAGCTTATGGTCCAGCGGGGGAACAGATACGCAGTATTTT.

DNA of the CDR3: TGTGCCAGCAGTGACTCGGGTGGCACCGGGGAGCTGTTTTTT. It is translated as CASSDSGGTGELFF. The gene calls are TRBV6-4 and TRBJ2-2, with unresolved D. Germline V CDR1 and CDR2: MRHNA, SNTAGT. This CDR3 has 14 amino acids. Trimming cost V 0 bases and J 4 bases, with 6 bases left between them.

The V gene is TRBV7-8, the J gene TRBJ2-3; TRBD2 matches at 11 bases. Germline V gene lookup returns CDR1 SGHVS and CDR2 FQNEAQ. V shed 2 bases, J shed 3 bases, and the junction held 7 bases outside the gene matches. This CDR3 spans 17 amino acids. The CDR3 is CASSLSPGTSGTDTQYF. CDR3 DNA sequence: TGTGCCAGCAGCTTAAGTCCGGGGACTAGCGGAACAGATACGCAGTATTTT.

The V call is TRBV6-5, the J call TRBJ2-2, with D hard to call. V lost 1 base and J 7 bases, leaving 10 bases between the germline ends. This CDR3 has 14 amino acids. Looked up from germline, CDR1 is MNHEY and CDR2 is SVGAGI. CDR3 sequence: CASSYFLGYGELFF. As DNA, the CDR3 is TGTGCCAGCAGTTACTTCCTGGGGTACGGGGAGCTGTTTTTT.

This clonotype has a count of ten or more. This chain links TRBV4-3 with TRBJ1-6; no clear D gene. In germline, CDR1 is LGHNA, CDR2 YSLEER. The CDR3 consists of 19 residues. Trimming pared 0 bases from V and 0 bases from J, leaving 15 bases between. The CDR3 region is CASSQDWLGGISYNSPLHF. The CDR3 nucleotides are TGCGCCAGCAGCCAAGATTGGTTGGGCGGGATCTCCTATAATTCACCCCTCCACTTT.

This clonotype counts as medium-sized. The chain carries TRBV29-1 and TRBJ2-1, with D perhaps TRBD2 (5 bases). CDR1 is SQVTM, CDR2 ANQGSEA, per germline. This CDR3 region has 16 residues. V shed 0 bases and J shed 0 bases, with 12 bases lying between them. The CDR3 bases are TGCAGCGTTGAAGAAGATCGCGGGCGCTCCTACAATGAGCAGTTCTTC. Translated: CSVEEDRGRSYNEQFF.

V usage is TRBV4-1 and J usage is TRBJ2-1; TRBD2 matches 7 bases. J gave up 6 bases and V 6 bases, and 11 bases lay outside the gene matches. Germline V gene data show CDR1 as MGHRA and CDR2 as YSYEKL. The CDR3 sequence is 15 residues long. CDR3 bases: TGCGCCAGCAGGAGTACTAGCGCATTAGGCAATGAGCAGTTCTTC. Translating it yields CASRSTSALGNEQFF.

This clonotype was recorded at least ten times. The V call is TRBV4-1, the J call TRBJ2-2; D unresolved. V was pared by 0 bases and J by 3 bases, with 14 bases between. Germline lookup yields CDR1 MGHRA and CDR2 YSYEKL. The CDR3 consists of 17 residues. CDR3 loop: CASSQEGLVPDTGELFF. The CDR3 region has the DNA TGCGCCAGCAGCCAAGAGGGTCTAGTTCCTGACACCGGGGAGCTGTTTTTT.

The sample holds many counts of this clonotype. This chain uses TRBV7-9 with TRBJ2-3; weak D call: TRBD2 (5 bases). With 2 bases removed from V and 6 bases from J, the gap between germline ends came to 18 bases. Germline CDR1 SEHNR, CDR2 FQNEAQ (reference sequence). The CDR3 is 16 amino acids. The CDR3 DNA follows: TGTGCCAGCAGCTTACCCCACTTCCCCCCGGGGGATACGCAGTATTTT. It specifies CASSLPHFPPGDTQYF. The complete variable domain, with remaining parts taken from reference TRBV7-9 and TRBJ2-3, reads DTGVSQNPRHKITKRGQNVTFRCDPISEHNRLYWYRQTLGQGPEFLTYFQNEAQLEKSRLLSDRFSAERPKGSFSTLEIQRTEQGDSAMYLCASSLPHFPPGDTQYFGPGTRLTVL.

This clonotype was recorded a few times. The chain employs TRBV5-1 and TRBJ1-1; 7 positions agree with TRBD1. Trimming took 4 bases from V and 7 from J; bases not matched to a gene: 13. Germline assignment: CDR1 SGHRS and CDR2 YFSETQ. The length of the CDR3 is 15 residues. The CDR3 region is CASSPRGQGAYEAFF. CDR3 DNA sequence: TGCGCCAGCAGCCCTAGGGGGCAGGGAGCCTATGAAGCTTTCTTT. Together with reference TRBV5-1 and TRBJ1-1, the CDR3 gives the full variable domain: KAGVTQTPRYLIKTRGQQVTLSCSPISGHRSVSWYQQTPGQGLQFLFEYFSETQRNKGNFPGRFSGRQFSNSRSEMNVSTLELGDSALYLCASSPRGQGAYEAFFGQGTRLTVV.

In this sample, this clonotype turned up a few times. The genes are TRBV10-3 and TRBJ2-7; possible D gene TRBD2, 6 bases. The V gene lost 5 bases and the J gene lost 2 bases, with 13 bases spanning the gap. Germline lookup yields CDR1 ENHRY and CDR2 SYGVKD. This CDR3 region has 14 residues. The CDR3 is CAISNRLGTYEQYF. The DNA of the CDR3 is TGTGCCATCAGTAATAGACTAGGGACCTACGAGCAGTACTTC.

CDR3 DNA sequence: TGCAGTGCTCCAGTATGGGGCGAGCAGTACTTC. Its protein product is CSAPVWGEQYF. The chain combines TRBV20-1 with TRBJ2-7; D uncertain. Germline V gives CDR1 DFQATT, CDR2 SNEGSKA (reference sequence). V lost 5 bases, J lost 6 bases, and 11 bases lay in between. CDR3 length equals 11 residues.

This clonotype was detected ten times or more. The rearrangement joins TRBV7-8 to TRBJ2-3; D is perhaps TRBD2 (6 bases). Germline CDR1 is SGHVS and CDR2 is FQNEAQ. V lost 8 bases, J lost 2 bases, and 17 bases lay in between. This CDR3 region has 15 residues. The CDR3, as DNA: TGTGCCAGCTCGTACCCGACTAGTCTCACAGATACGCAGTATTTT. Its translation is CASSYPTSLTDTQYF. The variable domain in full, completed from reference TRBV7-8 and TRBJ2-3, reads GAGVSQSPRYKVAKRGQDVALRCDPISGHVSLFWYQQALGQGPEFLTYFQNEAQLDKSGLPSDRFFAERPEGSVSTLKIQRTQQEDSAVYLCASSYPTSLTDTQYFGPGTRLTVL.

The chain employs TRBV9 and TRBJ2-7; TRBD1 aligns across 10 bases. CDR1 and CDR2 (germline): SGDLS, YYNGEE. The CDR3 has 13 amino acids. J gave up 7 bases and V 4 bases, and 5 bases lay outside the gene matches. The CDR3 sequence: CASSPDRGHEQYF. CDR3 bases: TGTGCCAGCAGCCCCGACAGGGGGCATGAGCAGTACTTC.

This clonotype was recorded many times. The CDR3 DNA reads TGTGCCAGCAGCCGCTATGGTAGAAATTCACCCCTCCACTTT. Encoded protein: CASSRYGRNSPLHF. The genes are TRBV11-2 and TRBJ1-6; no definite D call. The V gene's germline CDR1 is SGHAT and CDR2 FQNNGV. The CDR3 spans 14 residues. The V gene lost 5 bases and the J gene lost 7 bases, with 12 bases spanning the gap.

This clonotype was seen repeatedly, ten times or more. The chain recombines TRBV24-1 with TRBJ2-1; D remains unclear. Per germline, CDR1 KGHDR and CDR2 SFDVKD. Deletions cut 1 base from V and 11 bases from J, with 8 bases between. There are 12 residues in the CDR3. CDR3 loop: CATSDFRRKQFF. CDR3 in DNA: TGTGCCACCAGTGATTTCCGGAGAAAGCAGTTCTTC.

This sequence joins TRBV7-2 and TRBJ2-5; D is unclear. CDR3 length equals 14 residues. Germline V gives CDR1 SGHTA, CDR2 FQGNSA. The V end was cut by 4 bases, the J end by 5 bases, with 14 bases between. Here the CDR3 reads CASSYRFGSETQYF. CDR3 DNA sequence: TGTGCCAGCAGCTACCGATTTGGGTCGGAGACCCAGTACTTC.

V and J are TRBV7-3 and TRBJ2-5; D gene ambiguous. V was trimmed by 2 bases and J by 3 bases, leaving 10 bases between them. CDR3 length: 14 amino acids. Germline CDR1 SGHTA, CDR2 FQGTGA. The CDR3, as DNA: TGTGCCAGCAGCTTAGGCCCAGGTGAAGAGACCCAGTACTTC. This sequence encodes CASSLGPGEETQYF.